The 28 T cell receptor beta chains below come from one sample, sequenced in a study of blood T cell repertoires in COVID-19. Profiled with immunoSEQ multiplex PCR; TCRdb holds only in-frame clones, not every one. The sample has 300,000 or so clones, roughly 90% seen once. Input material: peripheral blood. These receptors came from a woman in her thirties with COVID-19, enrolled during active disease.

V and J are TRBV7-9 and TRBJ2-1; D is perhaps TRBD2 (5 bases). V was pared by 1 base and J by 4 bases, with 8 bases between. The CDR3 runs to 14 residues. Germline V lookup: CDR1 SEHNR, CDR2 FQNEAQ (reference sequence). The CDR3 protein is CASSLVGGYNEQFF. DNA of the CDR3: TGTGCCAGCAGCTTAGTGGGCGGGTACAATGAGCAGTTCTTC.

The genes are TRBV19 and TRBJ2-1, with TRBD1 as a possible D gene (6 bases). Trimming cost V 1 base and J 5 bases, with 9 bases left between them. Germline V gene data show CDR1 as LNHDA and CDR2 as SQIVND (reference sequence). The CDR3 extends over 14 amino acids. This chain's CDR3 is CASSIGGPHNEQFF. CDR3 DNA sequence: TGTGCCAGTAGTATAGGGGGGCCCCACAATGAGCAGTTCTTC. Full variable domain (missing parts from reference TRBV19 and TRBJ2-1): DGGITQSPKYLFRKEGQNVTLSCEQNLNHDAMYWYRQDPGQGLRLIYYSQIVNDFQKGDIAEGYSVSREKKESFPLTVTSAQKNPTAFYLCASSIGGPHNEQFFGPGTRLTVL.

The chain couples TRBV3-1 (or the pseudogene TRBV3-2) to TRBJ2-7, with 12 bases aligning to TRBD2. The ends lost 2 bases at V and 7 bases at J; junction bases unmatched: 9. The CDR3 runs 16 residues. Germline CDR1 reads LGHDT; CDR2 reads YNNKEL (reference sequence). CDR3 amino acids: CASSQRLAGEGLEQYF. In nucleotides, the CDR3 is TGTGCCAGCAGCCAAAGACTAGCGGGAGAGGGATTGGAGCAGTACTTC.

The genes are TRBV4-1 and TRBJ1-3, with TRBD1 matching over 8 bases. J gave up 4 bases and V 1 base, and 6 bases lay outside the gene matches. The CDR3 runs 16 residues. CDR1 and CDR2 from the germline V gene are MGHRA and YSYEKL. This CDR3 reads CASSQAGQERGNTIYF. Here the CDR3 DNA reads TGCGCCAGCAGCCAAGCGGGACAGGAGAGAGGAAACACCATATATTTT.

The rearrangement links TRBV5-1 to TRBJ2-3; 9 bases line up with TRBD1. CDR3 length: 15 amino acids. CDR1 SGHRS and CDR2 YFSETQ come from the germline V gene. Unmatched junction bases numbered 2, after V lost 3 bases and J lost 0 bases. CDR3 sequence reads: CASSWTGVSTDTQYF. Here the CDR3 DNA reads TGCGCCAGCAGCTGGACAGGGGTTAGCACAGATACGCAGTATTTT.

Here the CDR3 reads CAWSDSTEAFF. The CDR3 region has the DNA TGTGCCTGGAGTGATAGCACTGAAGCTTTCTTT. The chain is built from TRBV30 and TRBJ1-1, with D unclear. The CDR3 contains 11 residues. Between the trimmed V and J ends, which lost 1 base and 4 bases, there was a span of 4 bases. CDR1 and CDR2 (germline): GTSNPN, SVGIG (reference sequence).

This clone was seen once. V is TRBV27 and J is TRBJ1-2, with 7 positions matching TRBD1. Germline loops: CDR1 MNHEY, CDR2 SMNVEV (reference sequence). The CDR3 contains 14 residues. J was trimmed by 3 bases and V by 5 bases; bases with no gene match: 6. The CDR3 reads CASSGDRSDYGYTF. The DNA of the CDR3 is TGTGCCAGCAGTGGGGACAGATCGGACTATGGCTACACCTTC.

This clone was seen once. The chain employs TRBV12-3 or TRBV12-4 and TRBJ1-1, with TRBD1 matching 8 bases. With V trimmed by 3 bases and J by 11 bases, 2 bases remained unmatched. This CDR3 is 11 amino acids long. In nucleotides, the CDR3 is TGTGCCAGCAGTTTGACAGGGGTGGCTTTCTTT. It yields the protein CASSLTGVAFF.

On this clone itself: In the same sample, other DNA sequences code for this CDR3. The chain links TRBV7-9 to TRBJ2-3; D gene ambiguous. CDR1 is SEHNR, CDR2 FQNEAQ, per germline (reference sequence). The V and J ends lost 5 bases and 5 bases respectively, with 8 bases between them. CDR3 length: 12 amino acids. The CDR3: CASSLSGDTQYF. CDR3 nucleotides: TGTGCCAGCAGCCTGAGTGGAGATACGCAGTATTTT.

This rearrangement joins TRBV5-1 to TRBJ2-1, with D possibly matching TRBD2 (5 bases). V shed 3 bases and J shed 0 bases, with 19 bases lying between them. CDR1 and CDR2 (germline): SGHRS, YFSETQ. The CDR3 loop spans 18 amino acids. The CDR3 here is CASSSRVGSYSSYNEQFF. The CDR3 nucleotides read TGCGCCAGCAGCTCGCGGGTGGGCTCTTATAGCTCCTACAATGAGCAGTTCTTC. Looking up the rest from reference TRBV5-1 and TRBJ2-1 gives the full variable domain: KAGVTQTPRYLIKTRGQQVTLSCSPISGHRSVSWYQQTPGQGLQFLFEYFSETQRNKGNFPGRFSGRQFSNSRSEMNVSTLELGDSALYLCASSSRVGSYSSYNEQFFGPGTRLTVL.

This clone occurred once. The J gene is TRBJ1-1, the V gene TRBV2, with 10 bases lining up with TRBD1. This CDR3 has 15 amino acids. With 7 bases clipped from V and 5 bases from J, the junction kept 10 bases outside the gene matches. CDR1 and CDR2 from the germline V gene are SNHLY and FYNNEI. CDR3 coding DNA: TGTGCCAGCACGACAGACAGGGGGCTACGGACTGAAGCTTTCTTT. Protein: CASTTDRGLRTEAFF.

Only one count was recorded for this clone. The J gene is TRBJ1-4, the V gene TRBV5-1; no clear D. CDR3 length: 12 residues. V was clipped by 5 bases and J by 8 bases, with 10 bases between them. Germline V gene sequence: CDR1 SGHRS, CDR2 YFSETQ. The CDR3 loop is CASRTGREKLFF. DNA of the CDR3: TGCGCCAGCAGGACGGGGAGGGAAAAACTGTTTTTT.

The gene calls are TRBV19 and TRBJ1-4; D perhaps matches TRBD1 (6 bases). Germline-derived CDR1 and CDR2 are LNHDA and SQIVND (reference sequence). CDR3 length equals 15 residues. The V end was cut by 5 bases, the J end by 8 bases, with 18 bases between. The CDR3 region has the DNA TGTGCCAGTAGTCTACAGGGAACCTTGGGGGAAAAACTGTTTTTT. Translating it yields CASSLQGTLGEKLFF. Based on the CDR3 plus reference TRBV19 and TRBJ1-4, the full variable domain is DGGITQSPKYLFRKEGQNVTLSCEQNLNHDAMYWYRQDPGQGLRLIYYSQIVNDFQKGDIAEGYSVSREKKESFPLTVTSAQKNPTAFYLCASSLQGTLGEKLFFGSGTQLSVL.

The chain carries TRBV30 and TRBJ1-1; D possibly corresponds to TRBD1 (5 bases). Trimming shortened V by 2 bases and J by 4 bases, and 8 bases separated the two germline ends. The CDR3 length is 12 residues. Germline V gives CDR1 GTSNPN, CDR2 SVGIG (reference sequence). The CDR3 region is CAWSLRVTEAFF. The CDR3 DNA follows: TGTGCCTGGAGTCTCAGGGTCACTGAAGCTTTCTTT.

There are a few counts of this clone. The J gene is TRBJ1-1, the V gene TRBV5-4; D unresolved. The germline V gene encodes CDR1 SGHNT and CDR2 YYREEE (reference sequence). This CDR3 spans 13 amino acids. Trimming stripped 0 bases from V and 11 bases from J, with 14 bases between. CDR3 sequence reads: CASSLGGLPAAFF. CDR3 bases: TGTGCCAGCAGCTTGGGAGGGCTCCCCGCCGCTTTCTTT.

The rearrangement uses TRBV20-1 and TRBJ2-1, with a weak D call TRBD2 (6 bases). The CDR3 sequence is 15 residues long. Trimming shortened V by 3 bases and J by 0 bases, and 12 bases separated the two germline ends. Germline-derived CDR1 and CDR2 are DFQATT and SNEGSKA (reference sequence). The CDR3 nucleotides are TGCAGTGCTAGTTCTAGCGCTAGCTCCTACAATGAGCAGTTCTTC. Translation gives CSASSSASSYNEQFF.

The V and J genes are TRBV5-6 and TRBJ1-1, with unresolved D. Looked up from germline, CDR1 is SGHDT and CDR2 is YYEEEE. Between the trimmed V and J ends, which lost 3 bases and 9 bases, there was a span of 12 bases. CDR3 length: 12 residues. For the CDR3, the DNA is TGTGCCAGCAGCTCGGACTCCCGACAAGCTTTCTTT. It yields the protein CASSSDSRQAFF.

This clone was seen a handful of times. This rearrangement joins TRBV7-2 to TRBJ2-1; maybe TRBD1 (6 bases). Germline lookup yields CDR1 SGHTA and CDR2 FQGNSA. The V end was cut by 5 bases, the J end by 5 bases, with 13 bases between. The CDR3 loop spans 14 amino acids. CDR3 in DNA: TGTGCCAGCAGCAGAGGCGGACAGAACAATGAGCAGTTCTTC. This sequence encodes CASSRGGQNNEQFF.

The chain uses TRBV5-6 and TRBJ2-1; no reliable D call. This CDR3 spans 16 amino acids. V gave up 3 bases and J gave up 7 bases, with 20 bases separating them. The germline CDR1 and CDR2 sequences are SGHDT and YYEEEE. CDR3 coding DNA: TGTGCCAGCAGCTCCAGTGCGCTCCACCAACTAAATGAGCAGTTCTTC. Translating gives CASSSSALHQLNEQFF.

The chain employs TRBV11-2 and TRBJ1-3, with a possible D match to TRBD1 (6 bases). Germline V lookup: CDR1 SGHAT, CDR2 FQNNGV. This CDR3 spans 16 amino acids. The V end lost 3 bases, the J end lost 4 bases, and 16 bases lay between the germline ends. The CDR3, as DNA: TGTGCCAGCAGCTTTTACAGGGACACCTCCGGAAACACCATATATTTT. It encodes CASSFYRDTSGNTIYF.

The chain is built from TRBV27 and TRBJ2-7; weak D call: TRBD1 (6 bases). The germline V gene encodes CDR1 MNHEY and CDR2 SMNVEV (reference sequence). This CDR3 has 14 amino acids. V was shortened by 1 base and J by 4 bases, with 11 bases between the two germline ends. CDR3 DNA: TGTGCCAGCAGTTTATACGCGACAGGATACGAGCAGTACTTC. This encodes CASSLYATGYEQYF.

The chain employs TRBV5-4 and TRBJ2-2, with 12 bases lining up with TRBD1. The CDR3 covers 17 residues. Germline loops: CDR1 SGHNT, CDR2 YYREEE (reference sequence). Trimming removed 0 bases from V and 2 bases from J; junction bases left unmatched: 2. CDR3 DNA sequence: TGTGCCAGCAGCTTGGGGGACAGGGGGCGCAACACCGGGGAGCTGTTTTTT. Translated, it gives CASSLGDRGRNTGELFF.

The rearrangement joins TRBV5-4 to TRBJ2-6, with D possibly TRBD2 on 5 matching bases. The CDR3 sequence is 17 residues long. Between the trimmed V and J ends, which lost 4 bases and 0 bases, there was a span of 14 bases. Germline CDR1 reads SGHNT; CDR2 reads YYREEE (reference sequence). The CDR3 sequence: CASSPGSAVSGANVLTF. DNA for the CDR3: TGTGCCAGCAGCCCGGGATCAGCCGTCTCTGGGGCCAACGTCCTGACTTTC.

The CDR3 DNA sequence: TGTGCCAGCAGCCTAGCGGGAGTCGAGAATTACGAGCAGTACTTC. This sequence encodes CASSLAGVENYEQYF. This chain connects TRBV27 to TRBJ2-7; 10 nucleotides align to TRBD2. The CDR3 length is 15 residues. Losses at the gene ends were 6 bases for V and 4 bases for J; bases not matched to a gene: 9. Germline values: CDR1 MNHEY, CDR2 SMNVEV (reference sequence).

This clone occurred a few times. The chain combines TRBV27 with TRBJ2-1; 9 bases map to TRBD1. This CDR3 comprises 13 residues. With 6 bases clipped from V and 10 bases from J, the junction kept 7 bases outside the gene matches. In germline, CDR1 is MNHEY, CDR2 SMNVEV (reference sequence). CDR3 residues: CASRPDRGREQFF. The CDR3 bases are TGTGCCAGCAGGCCGGACAGGGGACGAGAGCAGTTCTTC.

CDR3 sequence (DNA): TGTGCCAGCCGGGGGGCGAACACTGAAGCTTTCTTT. As protein: CASRGANTEAFF. The chain has TRBV7-9 and TRBJ1-1, with TRBD1 as a possible D gene (6 bases). Trimming removed 8 bases at V and 1 base at J, with 8 bases between. The CDR3 runs to 12 residues. Germline V gene lookup returns CDR1 SEHNR and CDR2 FQNEAQ (reference sequence).

The chain joins TRBV5-1 to TRBJ1-1; 11 bases align to TRBD1. With V trimmed by 6 bases and J by 6 bases, 16 bases remained unmatched. CDR3 length equals 17 residues. Germline-derived CDR1 and CDR2 are SGHRS and YFSETQ. CDR3 sequence reads: CASNRYGDRGESAEAFF. The CDR3 DNA follows: TGCGCCAGCAACCGATATGGGGACAGGGGGGAGAGCGCTGAAGCTTTCTTT.

A remark on this clone: Other DNA sequences from this sample encode an identical CDR3 as well. This chain joins TRBV3-1 (or the pseudogene TRBV3-2) and TRBJ1-1, with TRBD1 as a possible D gene (5 bases). Trimming stripped 3 bases from V and 1 base from J, with 9 bases between. CDR1 is LGHDT and CDR2 is YNNKEL in the germline V gene (reference sequence). CDR3 length: 14 residues. The CDR3 sequence: CASSQDISNTEAFF. For the CDR3, the DNA is TGTGCCAGCAGCCAGGACATTTCGAACACTGAAGCTTTCTTT.